The sequence of this TCR beta chain was determined in a study of blood T cell repertoires in COVID-19. About the study: COVID-19 samples, acute and convalescent, were from the United States, Italy and Spain. The cDNA or gDNA used as material had been derived from T cells, B-cell-depleted T cells, or PBMCs.

CDR1 and CDR2 from the germline V gene are MNHEY and SVGEGT. The CDR3 runs 17 residues. V trimming: 2 bases; J trimming: 1 base; junction bases outside the gene matches: 8. Assay: immunoSEQ multiplex PCR; the TCRdb copy retains only in-frame clones and omits some. The sample consists of just under 350,000 clones, 87% of them appearing once. Seattle's enrolled individuals joined amid active infection and were then monitored longitudinally. Sequenced: peripheral blood. V and J are TRBV6-2 or TRBV6-3 and TRBJ1-1; 9 nucleotides line up with TRBD1. The receptor comes from a woman aged 50 to 60 with COVID-19, enrolled during active disease. The CDR3 DNA is TGTGCCAGCAGTTACCTCAACCGGGACAGGGAGAACACTGAAGCTTTCTTT. This gives the protein CASSYLNRDRENTEAFF.